This T cell receptor (beta chain) is drawn from a study of regulatory T cells in long-lasting Graves disease. This clonotype was seen repeatedly, ten times or more. iRepertoire HTBI primers and Arm-PCR of CDR3 regions built TCR beta libraries. TCRdb re-called the multiplex PCR reads through MiXCR, storing one row per CDR3 protein. The sample lists around 250,000 distinct CDR3 sequences, 18% occurring once. Germline CDR1 is SGHTA and CDR2 is FQGNSA. V gave up 5 bases and J gave up 5 bases; unmatched junction bases: 13. The CDR3 is made up of 16 amino acids. Time point indicated: newly diagnosed GD, antithyroid drugs for less than 3 months. Researchers made the TCR library from RNA that was extracted from PBMCs. The data also belong to a second study, concerning T cells in Graves' hyperthyroidism and ophthalmopathy.

The chain is built from TRBV7-2 and TRBJ2-5, with 8 bases matching TRBD1. This receptor was taken from a woman in her 30s with Graves disease. Sequences were derived from peripheral blood mononuclear cells (PBMCs), sampled at new diagnosis, from a patient treated with antithyroid drugs. The CDR3 sequence: CASSLNFPRGRETQYF. The CDR3 bases are TGTGCCAGCAGCCTAAACTTTCCCAGGGGGCGCGAGACCCAGTACTTC.